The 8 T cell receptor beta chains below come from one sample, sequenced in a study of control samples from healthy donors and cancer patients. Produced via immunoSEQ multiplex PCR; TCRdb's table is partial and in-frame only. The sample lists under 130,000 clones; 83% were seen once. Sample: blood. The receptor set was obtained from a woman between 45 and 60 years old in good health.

This chain's CDR3 is CASSFRLAGGRAPTDTQYF. The DNA for the CDR3 is TGCGCCAGCAGTTTCCGGCTAGCGGGAGGGCGAGCCCCTACAGATACGCAGTATTTT. The chain is built from TRBV5-1 and TRBJ2-3; 12 nucleotides line up with TRBD2. Trimming took 5 bases from V and 3 from J; bases not matched to a gene: 16. Per the germline V gene, CDR1 is SGHRS and CDR2 is YFSETQ. The CDR3 consists of 19 residues.

This CDR3 is CASSSLQGKAEAFF. The DNA for the CDR3 is TGTGCCAGCAGCTCCCTGCAGGGGAAGGCTGAAGCTTTCTTT. The J gene is TRBJ1-1, the V gene TRBV11-2, with TRBD1 as a possible D gene (6 bases). V was trimmed by 4 bases and J by 6 bases, leaving 15 bases between them. The germline gives CDR1 SGHAT, CDR2 FQNNGV. This CDR3 spans 14 amino acids.

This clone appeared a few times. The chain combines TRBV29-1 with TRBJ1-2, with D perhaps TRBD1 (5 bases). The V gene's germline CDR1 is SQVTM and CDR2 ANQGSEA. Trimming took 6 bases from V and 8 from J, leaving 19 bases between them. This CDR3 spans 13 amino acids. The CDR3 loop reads CSVENLRVGGYTF. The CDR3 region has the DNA TGCAGCGTAGAAAATCTCAGGGTCGGCGGCTACACCTTC.

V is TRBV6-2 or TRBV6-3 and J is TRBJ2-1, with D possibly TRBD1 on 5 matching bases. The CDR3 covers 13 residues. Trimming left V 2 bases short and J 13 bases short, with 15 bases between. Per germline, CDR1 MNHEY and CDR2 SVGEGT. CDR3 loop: CASSYVRGKSQFF. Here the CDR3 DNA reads TGTGCCAGCAGTTACGTAAGGGGAAAATCTCAGTTCTTC.

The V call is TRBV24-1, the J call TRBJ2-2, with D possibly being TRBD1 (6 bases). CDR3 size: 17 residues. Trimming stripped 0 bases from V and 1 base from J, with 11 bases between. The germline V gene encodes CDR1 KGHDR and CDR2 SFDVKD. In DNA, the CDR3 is TGTGCCACCAGTGATTTGGGCAGGGGACGGAACACCGGGGAGCTGTTTTTT. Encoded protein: CATSDLGRGRNTGELFF.

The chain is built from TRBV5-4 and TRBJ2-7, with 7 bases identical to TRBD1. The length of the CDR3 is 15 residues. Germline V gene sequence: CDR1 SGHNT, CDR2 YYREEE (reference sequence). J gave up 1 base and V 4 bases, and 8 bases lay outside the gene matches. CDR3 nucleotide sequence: TGTGCCAGCAGCCATGGGACAGTTGTTTCCTACGAGCAGTACTTC. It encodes CASSHGTVVSYEQYF.

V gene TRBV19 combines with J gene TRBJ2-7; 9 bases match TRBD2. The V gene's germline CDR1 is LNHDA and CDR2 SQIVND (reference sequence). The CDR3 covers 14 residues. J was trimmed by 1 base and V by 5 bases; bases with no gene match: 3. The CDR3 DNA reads TGTGCCAGTAGTCCCCTAGCGGGGTCCTACGAGCAGTACTTC. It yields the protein CASSPLAGSYEQYF.

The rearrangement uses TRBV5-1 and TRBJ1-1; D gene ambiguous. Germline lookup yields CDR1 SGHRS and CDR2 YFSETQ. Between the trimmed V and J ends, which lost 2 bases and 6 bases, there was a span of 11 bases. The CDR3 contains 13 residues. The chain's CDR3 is CASSFSGESEAFF. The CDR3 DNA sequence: TGCGCCAGCAGCTTTTCCGGGGAGTCTGAAGCTTTCTTT.